This T cell receptor (beta chain) was identified in a study of blood T cell repertoires in COVID-19. In the study overall: Whether acute or convalescent, the COVID-19 samples came from the United States, Italy and Spain. From T cells, B-cell-depleted T cells, or PBMCs came the material, which was cDNA or gDNA.

In Seattle, patients joined the study during active infection and were tracked longitudinally. Per the study methods: It was from reference gene primer amplification that nucleated cell counts were estimated. Profiled with immunoSEQ multiplex PCR; TCRdb holds only in-frame clones, not every one. The V and J calls and the clone size are those of that table, but D and trimming were determined from the DNA. The table includes more than 300,000 clones, around nine tenths detected once. V dropped 5 bases and J dropped 4; count of bases not matched to a gene: 4. The CDR3 extends over 13 amino acids. Germline values: CDR1 MNHEY, CDR2 SMNVEV (reference sequence).

The receptor comes from a woman in her seventies with COVID-19, enrolled during active disease. The chain recombines TRBV27 with TRBJ1-1; TRBD1 aligns across 7 bases. Sequenced sample: peripheral blood. The CDR3 bases are TGTGCCAGCAGTCTTACAGGGGCCACTGAAGCTTTCTTT. Translated, it gives CASSLTGATEAFF.